This paragraph covers one TCR beta chain sequence. Its specificity is not known. V lost 6 bases, J lost 6 bases, and 21 bases lay in between. The CDR3 runs to 16 residues. CDR1 is MNHEY and CDR2 is SMNVEV in the germline V gene (reference sequence). The source of the sample is a study of T cell responses to AZD1222 COVID-19 vaccine. Regarding the study as a whole: Nearly half of the spike-specific TCRs reportedly recognize variant regions that carry no mutations. Repertoires were collected only later (after the peak T cell response had occurred). Increased Spike-specific TCR breadth and depth were observed after two AZD1222 doses. Most donors were white British, females outnumbered males, and clonal diversity was possibly underestimated.

Measured with immunoSEQ multiplex PCR; TCRdb has only the in-frame clones, and not every one. Seen here are more than 100,000 clones, 80% to 90% observed once, and the top ten hold around 3.3%. The chain recombines TRBV27 with TRBJ1-5; weak D call: TRBD1 (6 bases). Sequenced here: peripheral blood, sampled on day 0 of AZD1222 vaccination. This TCR was sampled from an adult in good health. The CDR3 loop is CASSPGLQGKSQPQHF. The CDR3, as DNA: TGTGCCAGCAGCCCCGGGTTACAGGGAAAGAGTCAGCCCCAGCATTTT.